This note documents a single T cell receptor (beta chain) sequence. Its antigen is still unknown. The PCR contained 60 Vbeta and 13 Jbeta primers. The assay was immunoSEQ multiplex PCR, and TCRdb's table has in-frame clones only and misses some. The table lists about 130,000 clones, about 77% of them singletons. The data originate from a study of cytomegalovirus exposure and HLA in healthy donors. The CDR3 sequence is 16 residues long. V lost 8 bases, J lost 7 bases, and 10 bases stayed unmatched. Germline loops: CDR1 MGHDK, CDR2 SYGVNS. Study-level points and caveats: For cytomegalovirus status, the classifier reportedly gave diagnoses with high specificity and sensitivity. The authors enumerated 150 to 200 TCR beta chains as linked to cytomegalovirus. TCR beta V segments were, for the most part, productive about 87% or about 30% of the time in an earlier analysis. Later work associated roughly 15,000 TCR beta sequences with HLA alleles at 0.05 false discovery rate.

V and J are TRBV25-1 and TRBJ2-1; TRBD2 aligns across 14 bases. Specimen: PBMCs. This receptor was obtained from a man aged 45-65 years in good health and CMV-seronegative. The CDR3 nucleotides are TGTGCCAGCTCAAAGGTGGGGACTAGCGGGAGAAATGAGCAGTTCTTC. This sequence encodes CASSKVGTSGRNEQFF.